This TCR beta chain was obtained from a study of tumor-infiltrating lymphocytes in primary liver carcinoma. Study conclusions and caveats: All five tumor regions shared only about 8-24% of top clones. Between tumor regions, pairs overlapped more than tumor-adjacent and tumor-blood pairs did. A significantly higher top-250-clone fraction was found in tumors than in blood (p = 0.039).

Co-extracting RNA and DNA was done with roughly 17-32 mg of unsorted bulk tissue as input. Per tumor, sampling covered five separate regions. A primer in the constant region served to generate TCR beta cDNA from about 470 ng of total RNA. ARM-PCR, slightly modified, supplied the TCR beta libraries through three nested multiplex PCR rounds. The two initial PCR rounds, around 11 cycles each, used TRBV1-TRBV30 forward and C-beta reverse primers. TCRdb used MiXCR to reprocess the multiplex PCR reads, holding one entry per CDR3 protein. Counted here are under 130,000 distinct CDR3 sequences, roughly 80% occurring once; the ten biggest clones make up 15% to 20%. About this clonotype itself: Its antigen is currently unknown. A read error may account for a junction end that differs from germline.

The CDR3 runs to 16 residues. Looked up from germline, CDR1 is MNHEY and CDR2 is SVGAGI. Input material: liver tumor tissue from sampling region 3. Regarding subset: tumor region T3, left-lateral pole. The sequence was obtained from a middle-aged man with primary liver carcinoma and hepatitis B virus infection. The chain recombines TRBV6-5 with TRBJ2-3; D possibly corresponds to TRBD2 (6 bases). The CDR3 reads CASAYHGGTGADTHYF. DNA for the CDR3: TGTGCCAGCGCCTACCACGGCGGGACGGGCGCAGATACGCATTATTTT.